This is a list of T cell receptor beta chains from one sample in a study of T cells in localized non-small cell lung cancer. TCRdb's table, derived via immunoSEQ multiplex PCR, lists solely in-frame clones and lacks some. This sample has around 130,000 clones, with 89% found just once. Sequences were derived from peripheral blood, sampled before any cancer treatment. The receptor source for this set is a female donor older than 55 with stage I lung adenocarcinoma. The CDR3 runs from the conserved cysteine through the conserved F or W. The D gene is left open where the match is weak. Where a row states a size, it is once, few, many or the class of an expanded clone; other rows omit it.

D gene	clone size	V gene	J gene	CDR3 protein	CDR3 DNA
TRBD2	few	TRBV2	TRBJ2-2	CASSGTAGGVGELFF	TGTGCCAGCAGTGGTACAGCGGGAGGAGTCGGGGAGCTGTTTTTT
-	-	TRBV7-8	TRBJ2-2	CASSPAAGGELFF	TGTGCCAGCAGCCCTGCGGCCGGCGGGGAGCTGTTTTTT
-	-	TRBV5-1	TRBJ2-7	CASSSGPYEQYF	TGCGCCAGCAGCTCGGGGCCGTACGAGCAGTACTTC
-	-	TRBV5-1	TRBJ1-1	CASSFGTVDTEAFF	TGCGCCAGCAGCTTCGGGACGGTGGATACTGAAGCTTTCTTT
-	-	TRBV5-4	TRBJ2-1	CASSLLGGSSYNEQFF	TGTGCCAGCAGCTTGTTGGGCGGTAGCTCCTACAATGAGCAGTTCTTC
-	once	TRBV21-1	TRBJ1-4	CASLLKGELNEKLFF	TGTGCCAGTCTCCTCAAAGGGGAATTAAATGAAAAACTGTTTTTT
-	few	TRBV5-1	TRBJ1-1	CASSLPGIHTEAFF	TGCGCCAGCAGCTTACCGGGGATCCACACTGAAGCTTTCTTT
TRBD2	-	TRBV5-5	TRBJ2-1	CASSFSLAGAVGNEQFF	TGTGCCAGCAGCTTCAGTCTAGCGGGAGCGGTGGGCAATGAGCAGTTCTTC
-	-	TRBV10-3	TRBJ1-3	CAINGNGNTIYF	TGTGCCATCAATGGAAACGGAAACACCATATATTTT
TRBD1	-	TRBV5-1	TRBJ1-1	CASSSQSWARGAEAFF	TGCGCCAGCAGCTCGCAAAGCTGGGCCAGGGGGGCTGAAGCTTTCTTT
TRBD1	-	TRBV2	TRBJ1-5	CASRTGGWEPQHF	TGTGCCAGCAGAACAGGGGGCTGGGAGCCCCAGCATTTT
-	-	TRBV19	TRBJ1-2	CASSSSPRDPGYTF	TGTGCCAGTAGTTCTTCCCCCCGGGACCCCGGCTACACCTTC
TRBD1	-	TRBV5-1	TRBJ1-4	CASSLEAGGAAGTNEKLFF	TGCGCCAGCAGCTTGGAGGCAGGGGGCGCCGCGGGGACTAATGAAAAACTGTTTTTT
-	-	TRBV19	TRBJ1-5	CASSIDPLVYSNQPQHF	TGTGCCAGTAGTATAGATCCCCTGGTCTATAGCAATCAGCCCCAGCATTTT
-	-	TRBV9	TRBJ1-3	CASTGTPGNTIYF	TGTGCCAGCACGGGGACGCCTGGAAACACCATATATTTT
TRBD2	-	TRBV19	TRBJ2-1	CASRDTSGGYNEQFF	TGTGCCAGTAGAGATACTAGCGGGGGTTACAATGAGCAGTTCTTC
-	-	TRBV29-1	TRBJ2-1	CSVLLTGHEQFF	TGCAGCGTTCTCCTCACCGGGCACGAGCAGTTCTTC
TRBD1	-	TRBV18	TRBJ2-7	CASSPLQGEAHEQYF	TGTGCCAGCTCACCACTTCAGGGGGAAGCGCACGAGCAGTACTTC
-	once	TRBV18	TRBJ1-2	CASSPRPGRVSGYTF	TGTGCCAGCTCACCACGGCCCGGGCGGGTGAGTGGCTACACCTTC
TRBD1	-	TRBV7-9	TRBJ2-7	CASSLGGDRPSYEQYF	TGTGCCAGCAGCTTAGGTGGGGACAGGCCTTCCTACGAGCAGTACTTC
-	-	TRBV5-1	TRBJ2-1	CASSLDLKYNEQFF	TGCGCCAGCAGCTTGGACCTCAAGTACAATGAGCAGTTCTTC
-	once	TRBV5-4	TRBJ2-4	CASSLEGNLAKNIQYF	TGTGCCAGCAGCTTGGAGGGAAACCTAGCCAAAAACATTCAGTACTTC
-	-	TRBV7-2	TRBJ2-3	CASSDRLGGTDTQYF	TGTGCCAGCAGCGACAGACTAGGAGGGACAGATACGCAGTATTTT
-	-	TRBV15	TRBJ1-1	CATSTGSAGLHTEAFF	TGTGCCACCAGCACCGGTTCGGCAGGGCTGCACACTGAAGCTTTCTTT
-	-	TRBV5-5	TRBJ2-7	CASSRTALYEQYF	TGTGCCAGCAGCAGGACGGCCCTCTACGAGCAGTACTTC
-	-	TRBV28	TRBJ2-7	CASSLRQRIRTYEQYF	TGTGCCAGCAGTTTAAGGCAGAGGATAAGAACCTACGAGCAGTACTTC